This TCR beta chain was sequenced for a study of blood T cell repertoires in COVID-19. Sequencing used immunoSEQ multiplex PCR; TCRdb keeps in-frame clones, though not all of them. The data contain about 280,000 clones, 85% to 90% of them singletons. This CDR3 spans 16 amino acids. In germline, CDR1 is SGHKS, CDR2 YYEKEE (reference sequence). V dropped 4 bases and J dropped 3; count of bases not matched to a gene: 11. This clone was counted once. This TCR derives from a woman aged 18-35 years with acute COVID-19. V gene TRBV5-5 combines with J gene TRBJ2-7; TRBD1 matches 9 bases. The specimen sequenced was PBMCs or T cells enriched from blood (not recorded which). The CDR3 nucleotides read TGTGCCAGCAGCGCCGGGACAGGGTGGGATGGCTACGAGCAGTACTTC. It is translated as CASSAGTGWDGYEQYF.